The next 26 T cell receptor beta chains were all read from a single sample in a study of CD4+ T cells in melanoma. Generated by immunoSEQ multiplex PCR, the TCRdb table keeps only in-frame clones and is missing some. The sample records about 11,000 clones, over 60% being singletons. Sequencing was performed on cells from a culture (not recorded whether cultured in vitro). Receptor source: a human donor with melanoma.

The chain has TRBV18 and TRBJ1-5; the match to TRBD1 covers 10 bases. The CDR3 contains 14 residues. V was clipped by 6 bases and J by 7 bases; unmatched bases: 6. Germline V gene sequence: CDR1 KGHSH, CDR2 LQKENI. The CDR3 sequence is CASSLDRGHQPQHF. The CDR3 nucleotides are TGTGCCAGCTCGCTTGACAGGGGGCACCAGCCCCAGCATTTT.

The CDR3 loop is CASSPLGLPVTDTQYF. CDR3 DNA: TGTGCCAGCTCACCACTCGGACTGCCCGTGACAGATACGCAGTATTTT. V usage is TRBV18 and J usage is TRBJ2-3; D is perhaps TRBD2 (5 bases). This CDR3 comprises 16 residues. Trimming took 1 base from V and 3 from J, leaving 14 bases between them. The V gene's germline CDR1 is KGHSH and CDR2 LQKENI.

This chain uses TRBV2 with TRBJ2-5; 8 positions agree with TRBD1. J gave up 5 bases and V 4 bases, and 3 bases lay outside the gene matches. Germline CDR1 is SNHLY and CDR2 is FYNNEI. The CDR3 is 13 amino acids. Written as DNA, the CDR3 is TGTGCCAGCAGTGGGACAGGGCAGGAGACCCAGTACTTC. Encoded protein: CASSGTGQETQYF.

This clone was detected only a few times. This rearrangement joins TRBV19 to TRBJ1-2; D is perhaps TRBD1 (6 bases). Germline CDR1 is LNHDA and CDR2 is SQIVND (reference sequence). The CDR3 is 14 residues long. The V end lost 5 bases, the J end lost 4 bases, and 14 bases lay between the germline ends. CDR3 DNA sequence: TGTGCCAGTAGTCCTACAGGGTTTACCTATGGCTACACCTTC. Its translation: CASSPTGFTYGYTF.

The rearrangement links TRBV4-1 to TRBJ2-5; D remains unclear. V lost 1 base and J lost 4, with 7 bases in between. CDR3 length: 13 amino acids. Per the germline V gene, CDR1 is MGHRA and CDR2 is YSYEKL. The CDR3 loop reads CASSQAQIETQYF. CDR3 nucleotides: TGCGCCAGCAGCCAAGCTCAGATAGAGACCCAGTACTTC.

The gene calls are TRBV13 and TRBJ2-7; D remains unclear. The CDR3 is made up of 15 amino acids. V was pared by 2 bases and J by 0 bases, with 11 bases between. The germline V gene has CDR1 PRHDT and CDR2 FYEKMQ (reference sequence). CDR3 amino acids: CASSLSPAGSYEQYF. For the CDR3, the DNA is TGTGCCAGCAGCTTATCCCCCGCAGGCTCCTACGAGCAGTACTTC. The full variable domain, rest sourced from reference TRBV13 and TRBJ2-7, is AAGVIQSPRHLIKEKRETATLKCYPIPRHDTVYWYQQGPGQDPQFLISFYEKMQSDKGSIPDRFSAQQFSDYHSELNMSSLELGDSALYFCASSLSPAGSYEQYFGPGTRLTVT.

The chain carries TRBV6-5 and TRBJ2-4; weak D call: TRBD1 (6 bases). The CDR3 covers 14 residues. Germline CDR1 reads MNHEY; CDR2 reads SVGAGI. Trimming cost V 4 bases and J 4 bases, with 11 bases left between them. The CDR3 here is CASSSDRLKNIQYF. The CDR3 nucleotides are TGTGCCAGCAGTTCTGACAGGTTGAAAAACATTCAGTACTTC.

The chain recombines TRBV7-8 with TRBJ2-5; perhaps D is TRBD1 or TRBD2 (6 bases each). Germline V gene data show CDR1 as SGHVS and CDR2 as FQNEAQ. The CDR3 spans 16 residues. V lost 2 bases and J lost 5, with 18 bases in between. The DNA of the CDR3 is TGTGCCAGCAGCTTAAAGGGGGGCAGGGAGGAGGAGACCCAGTACTTC. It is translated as CASSLKGGREEETQYF.

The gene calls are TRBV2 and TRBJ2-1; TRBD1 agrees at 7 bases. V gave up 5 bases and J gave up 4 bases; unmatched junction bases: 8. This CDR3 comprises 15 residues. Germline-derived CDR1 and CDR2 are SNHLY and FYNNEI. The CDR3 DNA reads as TGTGCCAGCAGTCAAAGACAGGGTGTTTACAATGAGCAGTTCTTC. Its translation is CASSQRQGVYNEQFF.

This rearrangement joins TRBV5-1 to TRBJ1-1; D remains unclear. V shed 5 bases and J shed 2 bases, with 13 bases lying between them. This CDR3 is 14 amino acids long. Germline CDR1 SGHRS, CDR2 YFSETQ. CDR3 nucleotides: TGCGCCAGCAGGCGAGGAGATGGCAACACTGAAGCTTTCTTT. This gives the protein CASRRGDGNTEAFF.

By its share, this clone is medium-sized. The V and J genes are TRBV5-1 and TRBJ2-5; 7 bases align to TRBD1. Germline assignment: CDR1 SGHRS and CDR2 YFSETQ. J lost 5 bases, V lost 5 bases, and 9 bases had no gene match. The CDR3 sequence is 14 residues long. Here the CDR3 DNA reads TGCGCCAGCAGGCAAGGGGGCCCCAGGGAGACCCAGTACTTC. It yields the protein CASRQGGPRETQYF. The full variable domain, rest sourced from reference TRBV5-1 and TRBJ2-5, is KAGVTQTPRYLIKTRGQQVTLSCSPISGHRSVSWYQQTPGQGLQFLFEYFSETQRNKGNFPGRFSGRQFSNSRSEMNVSTLELGDSALYLCASRQGGPRETQYFGPGTRLLVL.

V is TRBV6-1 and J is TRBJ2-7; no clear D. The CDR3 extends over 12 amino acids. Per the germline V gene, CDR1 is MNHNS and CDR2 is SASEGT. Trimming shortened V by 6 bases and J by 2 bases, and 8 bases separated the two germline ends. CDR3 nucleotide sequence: TGTGCCAGCAGCCGCCCTCCCTACGAGCAGTACTTC. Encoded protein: CASSRPPYEQYF.

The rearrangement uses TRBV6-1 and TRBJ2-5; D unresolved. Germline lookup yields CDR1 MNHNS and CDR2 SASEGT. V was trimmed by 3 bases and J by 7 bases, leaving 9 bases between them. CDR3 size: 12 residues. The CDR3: CASSDRIGTQYF. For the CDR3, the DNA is TGTGCCAGCAGTGACCGAATAGGGACCCAGTACTTC.

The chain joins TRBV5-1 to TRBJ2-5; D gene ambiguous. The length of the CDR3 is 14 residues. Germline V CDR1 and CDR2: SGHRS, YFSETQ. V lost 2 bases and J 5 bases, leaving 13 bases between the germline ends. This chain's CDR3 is CASSFVASSETQYF. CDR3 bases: TGCGCCAGCAGCTTCGTGGCGTCCTCGGAGACCCAGTACTTC.

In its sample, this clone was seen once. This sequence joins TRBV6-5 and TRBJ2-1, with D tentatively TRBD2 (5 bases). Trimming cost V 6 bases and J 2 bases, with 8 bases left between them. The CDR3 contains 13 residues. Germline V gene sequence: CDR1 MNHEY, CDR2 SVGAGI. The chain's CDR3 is CASRSGTYNEQFF. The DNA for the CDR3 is TGTGCCAGCAGGTCCGGGACCTACAATGAGCAGTTCTTC.

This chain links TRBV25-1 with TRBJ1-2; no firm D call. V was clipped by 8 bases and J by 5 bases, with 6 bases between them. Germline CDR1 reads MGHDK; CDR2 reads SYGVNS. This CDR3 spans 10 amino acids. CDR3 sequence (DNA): TGTGCCAGCTTTTTTTATGGCTACACCTTC. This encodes CASFFYGYTF.

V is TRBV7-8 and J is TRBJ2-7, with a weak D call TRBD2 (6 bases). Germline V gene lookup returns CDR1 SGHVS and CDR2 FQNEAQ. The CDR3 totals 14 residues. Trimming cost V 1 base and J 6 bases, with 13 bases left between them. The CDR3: CASSLVGGYPEQYF. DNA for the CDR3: TGTGCCAGCAGCTTAGTTGGAGGGTATCCCGAGCAGTACTTC.

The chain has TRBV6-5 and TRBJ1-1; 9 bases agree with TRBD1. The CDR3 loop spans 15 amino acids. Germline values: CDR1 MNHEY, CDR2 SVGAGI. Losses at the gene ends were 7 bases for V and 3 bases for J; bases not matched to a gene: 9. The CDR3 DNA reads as TGTGCCAGCATTCTCCGGGACAGGGTGTACACTGAAGCTTTCTTT. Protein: CASILRDRVYTEAFF.

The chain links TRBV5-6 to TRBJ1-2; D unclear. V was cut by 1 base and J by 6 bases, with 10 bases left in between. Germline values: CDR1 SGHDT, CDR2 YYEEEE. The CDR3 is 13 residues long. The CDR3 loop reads CASSLSLADGYTF. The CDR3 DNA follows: TGTGCCAGCAGCTTGTCCTTGGCAGATGGCTACACCTTC.

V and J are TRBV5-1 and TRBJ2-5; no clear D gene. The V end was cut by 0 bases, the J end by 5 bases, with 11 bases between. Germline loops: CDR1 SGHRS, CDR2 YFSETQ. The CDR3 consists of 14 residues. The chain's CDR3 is CASSLDGLRETQYF. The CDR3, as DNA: TGCGCCAGCAGCTTGGACGGGTTACGCGAGACCCAGTACTTC.

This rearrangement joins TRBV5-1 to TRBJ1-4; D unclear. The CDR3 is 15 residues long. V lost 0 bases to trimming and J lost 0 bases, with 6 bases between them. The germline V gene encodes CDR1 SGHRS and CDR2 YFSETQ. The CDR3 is CASSLGVATNEKLFF. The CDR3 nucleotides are TGCGCCAGCAGCTTGGGGGTTGCAACTAATGAAAAACTGTTTTTT.

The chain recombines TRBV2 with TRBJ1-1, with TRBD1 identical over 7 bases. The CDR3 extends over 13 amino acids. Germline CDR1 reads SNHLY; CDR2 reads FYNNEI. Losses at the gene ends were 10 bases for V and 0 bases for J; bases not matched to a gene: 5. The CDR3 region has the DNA TGTGCCACCGGACAGGATTTGAACACTGAAGCTTTCTTT. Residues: CATGQDLNTEAFF.

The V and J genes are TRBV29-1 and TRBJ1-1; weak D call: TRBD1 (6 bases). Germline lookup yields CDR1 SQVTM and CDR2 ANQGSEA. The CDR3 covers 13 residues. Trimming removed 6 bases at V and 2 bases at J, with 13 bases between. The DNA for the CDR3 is TGCAGCGTCGCCGGGACACAAAACACTGAAGCTTTCTTT. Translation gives CSVAGTQNTEAFF.

The DNA of the CDR3 is TGCGCCAGCACCCCAGGGTTGAGGGCTAACTATGGCTACACCTTC. This translates into CASTPGLRANYGYTF. The rearrangement joins TRBV5-1 to TRBJ1-2, with a tentative D call TRBD1 (5 bases). Trimming left V 6 bases short and J 0 bases short, with 15 bases between. There are 15 residues in the CDR3. Germline V gene data show CDR1 as SGHRS and CDR2 as YFSETQ.

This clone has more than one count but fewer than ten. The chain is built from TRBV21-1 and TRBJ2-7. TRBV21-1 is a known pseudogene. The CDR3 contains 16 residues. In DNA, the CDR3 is TGTGCCAGCAGCAAAGGAGTGGGAACAAACACCTACGAGCAGTACTTC. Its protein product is CASSKGVGTNTYEQYF.

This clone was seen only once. The CDR3 loop is CASSLAIATDTQYF. The CDR3 DNA sequence: TGTGCCAGCAGCTTAGCAATAGCGACCGATACGCAGTATTTT. The chain links TRBV7-2 to TRBJ2-3, with D perhaps TRBD2 (5 bases). The CDR3 covers 14 residues. V was cut by 0 bases and J by 6 bases, with 10 bases left in between. Germline V lookup: CDR1 SGHTA, CDR2 FQGNSA.